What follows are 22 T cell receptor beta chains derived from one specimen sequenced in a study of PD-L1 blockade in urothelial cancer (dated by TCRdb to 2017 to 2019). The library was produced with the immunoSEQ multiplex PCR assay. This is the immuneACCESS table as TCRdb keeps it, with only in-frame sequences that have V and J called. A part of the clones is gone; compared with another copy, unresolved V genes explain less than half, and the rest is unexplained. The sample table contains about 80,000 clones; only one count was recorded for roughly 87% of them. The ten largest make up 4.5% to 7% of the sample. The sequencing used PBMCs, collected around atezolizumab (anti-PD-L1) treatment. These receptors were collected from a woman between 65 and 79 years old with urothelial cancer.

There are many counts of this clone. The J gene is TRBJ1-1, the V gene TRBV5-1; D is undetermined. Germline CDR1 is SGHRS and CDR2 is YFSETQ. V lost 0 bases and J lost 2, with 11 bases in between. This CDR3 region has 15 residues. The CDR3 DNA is TGCGCCAGCAGCTTGGGGGCCACACTCAACACTGAAGCTTTCTTT. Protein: CASSLGATLNTEAFF.

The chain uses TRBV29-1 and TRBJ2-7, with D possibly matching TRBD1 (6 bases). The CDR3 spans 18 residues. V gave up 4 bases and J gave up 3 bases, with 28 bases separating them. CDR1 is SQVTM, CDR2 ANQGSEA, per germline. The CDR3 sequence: CSVVGRLKQGLEFYEQYF. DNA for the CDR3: TGCAGCGTTGTGGGCCGCCTCAAACAGGGCTTGGAGTTCTACGAGCAGTACTTC.

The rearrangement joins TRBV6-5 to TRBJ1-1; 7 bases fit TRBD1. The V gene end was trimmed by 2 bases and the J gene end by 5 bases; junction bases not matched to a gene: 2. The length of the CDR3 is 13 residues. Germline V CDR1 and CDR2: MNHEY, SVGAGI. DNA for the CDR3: TGTGCCAGCAGTTACCAACAGGGGACTGAAGCTTTCTTT. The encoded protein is CASSYQQGTEAFF.

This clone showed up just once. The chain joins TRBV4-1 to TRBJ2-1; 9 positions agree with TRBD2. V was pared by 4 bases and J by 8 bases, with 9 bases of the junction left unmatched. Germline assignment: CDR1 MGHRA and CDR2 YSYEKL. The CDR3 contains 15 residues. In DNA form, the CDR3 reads TGCGCCAGCAGCCGAGCGGATAGCGGGAGCGATGAGCAGTTCTTC. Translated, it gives CASSRADSGSDEQFF.

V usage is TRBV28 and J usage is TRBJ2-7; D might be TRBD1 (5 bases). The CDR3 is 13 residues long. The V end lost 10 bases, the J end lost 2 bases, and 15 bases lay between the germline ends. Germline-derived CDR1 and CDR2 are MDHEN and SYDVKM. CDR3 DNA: TGTGCCATCGCTCTGCCAGGGACCTACGAGCAGTACTTC. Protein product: CAIALPGTYEQYF.

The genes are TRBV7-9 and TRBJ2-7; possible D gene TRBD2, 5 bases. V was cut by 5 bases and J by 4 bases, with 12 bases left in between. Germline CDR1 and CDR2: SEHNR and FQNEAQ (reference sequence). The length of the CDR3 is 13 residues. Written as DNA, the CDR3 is TGTGCCAGCAGCCTCTTCGGGGAATACGAGCAGTACTTC. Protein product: CASSLFGEYEQYF.

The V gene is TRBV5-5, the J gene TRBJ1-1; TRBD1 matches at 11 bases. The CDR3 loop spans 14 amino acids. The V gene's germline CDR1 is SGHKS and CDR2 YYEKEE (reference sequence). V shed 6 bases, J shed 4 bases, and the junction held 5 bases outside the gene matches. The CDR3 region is CASTRDRGVTEAFF. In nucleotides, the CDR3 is TGTGCCAGCACCCGGGACAGGGGGGTCACTGAAGCTTTCTTT.

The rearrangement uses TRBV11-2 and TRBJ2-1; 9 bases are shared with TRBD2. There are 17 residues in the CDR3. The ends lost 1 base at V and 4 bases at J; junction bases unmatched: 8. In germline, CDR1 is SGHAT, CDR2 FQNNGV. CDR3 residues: CASSLGGLAGRYNEQFF. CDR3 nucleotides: TGTGCCAGCAGCTTAGGCGGGCTAGCGGGAAGGTACAATGAGCAGTTCTTC.

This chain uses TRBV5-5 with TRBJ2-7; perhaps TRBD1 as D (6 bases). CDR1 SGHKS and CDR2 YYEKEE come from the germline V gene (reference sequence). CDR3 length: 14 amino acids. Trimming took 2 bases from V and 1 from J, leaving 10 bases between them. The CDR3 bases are TGTGCCAGCAGCTTCGGACAGCTTTCCTACGAGCAGTACTTC. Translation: CASSFGQLSYEQYF. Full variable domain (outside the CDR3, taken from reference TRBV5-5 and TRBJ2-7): DAGVTQSPTHLIKTRGQQVTLRCSPISGHKSVSWYQQVLGQGPQFIFQYYEKEERGRGNFPDRFSARQFPNYSSELNVNALLLGDSALYLCASSFGQLSYEQYFGPGTRLTVT.

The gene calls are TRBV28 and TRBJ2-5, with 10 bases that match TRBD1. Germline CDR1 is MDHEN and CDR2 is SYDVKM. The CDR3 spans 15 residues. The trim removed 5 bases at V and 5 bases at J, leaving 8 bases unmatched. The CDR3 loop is CASSTHRDRGETQYF. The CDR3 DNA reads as TGTGCCAGCAGTACCCACCGGGACAGGGGTGAGACCCAGTACTTC.

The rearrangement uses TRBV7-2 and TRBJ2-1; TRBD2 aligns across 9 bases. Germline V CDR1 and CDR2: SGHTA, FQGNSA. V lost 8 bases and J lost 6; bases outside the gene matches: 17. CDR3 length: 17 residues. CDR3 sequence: CASSLRGRAGGFNEQFF. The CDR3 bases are TGTGCCAGCTCCCTTAGGGGTCGGGCGGGAGGGTTCAATGAGCAGTTCTTC.

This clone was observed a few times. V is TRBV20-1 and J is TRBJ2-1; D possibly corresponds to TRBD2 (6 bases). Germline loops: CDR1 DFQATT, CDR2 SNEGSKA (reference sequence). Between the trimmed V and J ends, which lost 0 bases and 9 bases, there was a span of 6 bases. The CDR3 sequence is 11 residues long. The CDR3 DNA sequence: TGCAGTGCTAGAGACGGGAGTGAGCAGTTCTTC. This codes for CSARDGSEQFF.

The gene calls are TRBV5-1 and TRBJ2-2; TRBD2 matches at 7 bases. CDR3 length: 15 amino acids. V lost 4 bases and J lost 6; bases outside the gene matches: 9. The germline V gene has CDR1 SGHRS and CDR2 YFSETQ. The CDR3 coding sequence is TGCGCCAGCAGCCCACCGACTAGCTTCGCCGGGGAGCTGTTTTTT. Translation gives CASSPPTSFAGELFF.

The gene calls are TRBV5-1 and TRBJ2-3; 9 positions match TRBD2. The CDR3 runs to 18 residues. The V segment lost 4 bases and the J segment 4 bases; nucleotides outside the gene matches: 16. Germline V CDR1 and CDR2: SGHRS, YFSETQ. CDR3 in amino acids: CASSLSSGVAKGPDTQYF. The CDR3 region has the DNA TGCGCCAGCAGCCTATCTAGCGGGGTAGCAAAAGGCCCAGATACGCAGTATTTT.

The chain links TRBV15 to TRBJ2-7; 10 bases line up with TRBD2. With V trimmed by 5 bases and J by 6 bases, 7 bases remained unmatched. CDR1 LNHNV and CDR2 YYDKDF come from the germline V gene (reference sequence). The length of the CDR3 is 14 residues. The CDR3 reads CATSPSGRETEQYF. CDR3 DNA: TGTGCCACCAGCCCGAGCGGGAGGGAAACCGAGCAGTACTTC.

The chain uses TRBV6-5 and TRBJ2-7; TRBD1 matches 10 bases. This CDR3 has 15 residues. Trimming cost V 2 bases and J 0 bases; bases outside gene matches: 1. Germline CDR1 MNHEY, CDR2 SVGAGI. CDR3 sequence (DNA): TGTGCCAGCAGTTACCGGGACAGGGGCTCCTACGAGCAGTACTTC. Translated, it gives CASSYRDRGSYEQYF.

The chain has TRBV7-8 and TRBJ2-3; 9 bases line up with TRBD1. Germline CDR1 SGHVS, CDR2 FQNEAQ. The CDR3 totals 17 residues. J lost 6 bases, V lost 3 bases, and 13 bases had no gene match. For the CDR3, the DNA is TGTGCCAGCAGCTTTCTTCCGGGACAGGGTAGAGGGGATACGCAGTATTTT. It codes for CASSFLPGQGRGDTQYF.

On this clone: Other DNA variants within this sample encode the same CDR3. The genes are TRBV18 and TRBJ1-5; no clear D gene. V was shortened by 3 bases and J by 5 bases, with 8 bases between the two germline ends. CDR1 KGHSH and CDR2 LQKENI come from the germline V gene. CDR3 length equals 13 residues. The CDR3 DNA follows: TGTGCCAGCTCACCGGGCAGAGATCAGCCCCAGCATTTT. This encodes CASSPGRDQPQHF.

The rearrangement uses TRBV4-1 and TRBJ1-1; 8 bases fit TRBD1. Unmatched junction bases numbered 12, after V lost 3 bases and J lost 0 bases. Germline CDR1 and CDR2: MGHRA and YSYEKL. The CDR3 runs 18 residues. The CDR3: CASSQKNRGYTLNTEAFF. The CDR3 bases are TGCGCCAGCAGCCAGAAAAACAGGGGGTATACTCTGAACACTGAAGCTTTCTTT.

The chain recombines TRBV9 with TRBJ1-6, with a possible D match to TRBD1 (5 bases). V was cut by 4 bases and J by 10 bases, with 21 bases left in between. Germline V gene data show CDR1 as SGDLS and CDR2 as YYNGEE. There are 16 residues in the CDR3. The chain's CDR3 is CASSPLGASHSSPLHF. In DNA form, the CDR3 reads TGTGCCAGCAGCCCCTTAGGGGCCTCACACTCCTCACCCCTCCACTTT.

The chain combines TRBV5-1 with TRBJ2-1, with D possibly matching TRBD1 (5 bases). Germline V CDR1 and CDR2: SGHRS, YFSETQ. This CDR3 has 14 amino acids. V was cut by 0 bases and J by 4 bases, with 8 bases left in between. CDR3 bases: TGCGCCAGCAGCTTGGTCACAGGATACAATGAGCAGTTCTTC. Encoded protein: CASSLVTGYNEQFF.

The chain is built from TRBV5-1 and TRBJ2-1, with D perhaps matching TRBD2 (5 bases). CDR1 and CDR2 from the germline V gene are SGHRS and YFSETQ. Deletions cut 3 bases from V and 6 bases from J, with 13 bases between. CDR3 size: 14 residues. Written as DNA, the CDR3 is TGCGCCAGCAGCTCGAGCGGCCCACCCAATGAGCAGTTCTTC. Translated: CASSSSGPPNEQFF.